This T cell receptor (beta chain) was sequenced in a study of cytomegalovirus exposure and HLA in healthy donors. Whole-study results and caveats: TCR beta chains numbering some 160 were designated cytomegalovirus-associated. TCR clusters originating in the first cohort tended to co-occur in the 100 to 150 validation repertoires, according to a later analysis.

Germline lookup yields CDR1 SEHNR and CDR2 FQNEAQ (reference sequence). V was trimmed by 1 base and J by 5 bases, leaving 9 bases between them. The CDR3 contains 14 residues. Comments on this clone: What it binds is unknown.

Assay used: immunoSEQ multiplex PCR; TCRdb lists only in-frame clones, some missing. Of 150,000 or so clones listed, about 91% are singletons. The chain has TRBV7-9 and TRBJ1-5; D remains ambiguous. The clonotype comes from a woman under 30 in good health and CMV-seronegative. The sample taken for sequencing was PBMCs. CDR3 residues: CASSLGVGDQPQHF. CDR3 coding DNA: TGTGCCAGCAGCTTAGGAGTCGGGGATCAGCCCCAGCATTTT.